These 32 T cell receptor beta chains were sequenced from one sample in a study of CD8 T cells in ankylosing spondylitis. Whole-study findings and limits: Roughly eight highly homologous variants made up a TCR beta motif that seemed to typify ankylosing spondylitis blood.

TCRdb processed the 5' RACE reads anew with MiXCR; each CDR3 protein has one entry. Of about 700,000 distinct CDR3 sequences in the sample, 15% to 20% were seen once. No antigens are known for them. The sequenced sample consisted of blood, either unsorted or a sorted T cell fraction (not recorded which). Receptors were obtained from a male donor with ankylosing spondylitis.

This chain joins TRBV13 and TRBJ2-3, with D possibly being TRBD2 (6 bases). The CDR3 contains 16 residues. V was trimmed by 4 bases and J by 1 base, leaving 15 bases between them. Germline assignment: CDR1 PRHDT and CDR2 FYEKMQ (reference sequence). The CDR3 spells CASSSYNQRGTDTQYF. The CDR3 nucleotides read TGTGCCAGCAGCTCCTACAACCAGCGGGGCACAGATACGCAGTATTTT.

The chain joins TRBV30 to TRBJ1-6; 11 positions agree with TRBD1. The CDR3 has 15 amino acids. Germline trimming cut 8 bases from V and 6 bases from J; bases unmatched to any gene: 9. Germline V gives CDR1 GTSNPN, CDR2 SVGIG (reference sequence). The CDR3 DNA follows: TGTGCCAGCACCGGGACAGGGGGACGTAATTCACCCCTCCACTTT. Translating it yields CASTGTGGRNSPLHF.

This chain links TRBV12-3 or TRBV12-4 with TRBJ2-7; TRBD2 agrees at 11 bases. V shed 3 bases, J shed 6 bases, and the junction held 7 bases outside the gene matches. This CDR3 comprises 15 residues. The CDR3 DNA reads TGTGCCAGCAGTTTGAAAGGGACTAGCGGCTCCGAGCAGTACTTC. It is translated as CASSLKGTSGSEQYF.

This clonotype occurred a few times. The chain couples TRBV9 to TRBJ2-5, with D unresolved. The CDR3 is made up of 13 amino acids. Germline V gene sequence: CDR1 SGDLS, CDR2 YYNGEE. The V end lost 8 bases, the J end lost 3 bases, and 14 bases lay between the germline ends. The CDR3, as DNA: TGTGCCAGGGGCAGACTCAGCGAAGAGACCCAGTACTTC. This codes for CARGRLSEETQYF.

Only a few counts were recorded for this clonotype. The chain carries TRBV7-6 and TRBJ2-7; maybe TRBD2 (6 bases). Germline loops: CDR1 SGHVS, CDR2 FNYEAQ. This CDR3 comprises 18 residues. V lost 5 bases to trimming and J lost 4 bases, with 27 bases between them. CDR3 DNA sequence: TGTGCCAGCAGCCCAGCGGCTAGCGATGACGGAGTGTCGTACGAGCAGTACTTC. Protein product: CASSPAASDDGVSYEQYF.

The chain recombines TRBV20-1 with TRBJ2-2, with TRBD2 matching over 8 bases. Germline V gene data show CDR1 as DFQATT and CDR2 as SNEGSKA (reference sequence). This CDR3 is 14 amino acids long. The CDR3 region is CSAIAGPNTGELFF. As DNA, the CDR3 is TGCAGCGCCATAGCGGGGCCCAACACCGGGGAGCTGTTTTTT.

Only a few counts were recorded for this clonotype. V and J are TRBV7-9 and TRBJ2-3; maybe TRBD1 (5 bases). Germline V lookup: CDR1 SEHNR, CDR2 FQNEAQ (reference sequence). The CDR3 has 15 residues. The V end was cut by 3 bases, the J end by 0 bases, with 10 bases between. The CDR3 nucleotides read TGTGCCAGCAGCTTGACAGCTTCTAGCACAGATACGCAGTATTTT. Its translation is CASSLTASSTDTQYF.

This clonotype was seen many times. This chain joins TRBV5-1 and TRBJ2-1; the D is unclear. Germline-derived CDR1 and CDR2 are SGHRS and YFSETQ. The CDR3 runs to 12 residues. V was clipped by 0 bases and J by 7 bases, with 5 bases between them. The CDR3 nucleotides read TGCGCCAGCAGCTTGGATGGGAATGAGCAGTTCTTC. Protein: CASSLDGNEQFF.

The chain links TRBV12-3 or TRBV12-4 to TRBJ2-7; D is unclear. V was shortened by 11 bases and J by 7 bases, with 6 bases between the two germline ends. The CDR3 runs 8 residues. CDR3 in DNA: TGTGCCCGAGATGAGCAGTACTTC. The encoded protein is CARDEQYF.

The CDR3 DNA reads as TGCGCCAGCAGCCTCCCGGATAATCCCGAAGCTTTCTTT. It yields the protein CASSLPDNPEAFF. The chain uses TRBV5-1 and TRBJ1-1; D uncertain. Between the trimmed V and J ends, which lost 4 bases and 8 bases, there was a span of 15 bases. CDR1 SGHRS and CDR2 YFSETQ come from the germline V gene. The length of the CDR3 is 13 residues.

The chain recombines TRBV7-2 with TRBJ2-5, with 8 positions matching TRBD2. With V trimmed by 7 bases and J by 7 bases, 14 bases remained unmatched. This CDR3 is 15 amino acids long. Germline V gene sequence: CDR1 SGHTA, CDR2 FQGNSA. CDR3 bases: TGTGCCAGCACCACCTCGGGACTAGAAATGGGGACCCAGTACTTC. This translates into CASTTSGLEMGTQYF.

This clonotype turned up a few times. The chain employs TRBV24-1 and TRBJ2-5; D may correspond to TRBD1 or TRBD2 (5 bases each). The V and J ends lost 7 bases and 3 bases respectively, with 11 bases between them. The CDR3 contains 13 residues. The germline V gene has CDR1 KGHDR and CDR2 SFDVKD. Here the CDR3 DNA reads TGTGCCACCAGCACACTAGGGGAAGAGACCCAGTACTTC. The encoded protein is CATSTLGEETQYF.

This clonotype was recorded a few times. The rearrangement uses TRBV30 and TRBJ2-2; D is undetermined. The CDR3 runs 13 residues. V lost 4 bases, J lost 7 bases, and 13 bases lay in between. Looked up from germline, CDR1 is GTSNPN and CDR2 is SVGIG (reference sequence). The CDR3 reads CAWNKITSGELFF. The CDR3 DNA sequence: TGTGCCTGGAACAAGATCACCAGCGGGGAGCTGTTTTTT.

V and J are TRBV12-3 or TRBV12-4 and TRBJ2-1; D might be TRBD1 or TRBD2, each matching 5 bases. The ends were cut back, 6 bases at V and 10 bases at J, with 16 bases in the middle. The length of the CDR3 is 13 residues. CDR3 protein: CASSPGTHPEQFF. The CDR3 nucleotides are TGTGCCAGCAGCCCCGGGACCCACCCCGAGCAGTTCTTC.

The chain has TRBV7-2 and TRBJ2-1; D may be TRBD2 (7 bases). This CDR3 is 13 amino acids long. Between the trimmed V and J ends, which lost 2 bases and 12 bases, there was a span of 14 bases. CDR1 and CDR2 (germline): SGHTA, FQGNSA. The chain's CDR3 is CASSLRGDIMQFF. DNA of the CDR3: TGTGCCAGCAGCTTACGGGGGGACATAATGCAGTTCTTC.

This clonotype turned up a few times. The chain carries TRBV6-5 and TRBJ2-5; 14 nucleotides align to TRBD2. V lost 0 bases, J lost 7 bases, and 7 bases stayed unmatched. The CDR3 is 17 residues long. In germline, CDR1 is MNHEY, CDR2 SVGAGI. CDR3 residues: CASSYSTGTSGGGTQYF. CDR3 bases: TGTGCCAGCAGTTACTCAACCGGGACTAGCGGGGGAGGGACCCAGTACTTC.

A few counts support this clonotype. An end of the junction does not agree with germline; a read error may underlie this. V usage is TRBV12-3 or TRBV12-4 and J usage is TRBJ1-1, with D hard to call. This CDR3 comprises 16 residues. This CDR3 is CASRLLGPSENTEAFF. The CDR3 coding sequence is TGTGCCAGCAGGCTGCTAGGGCCATCAGAGAACACTGAAGCTTTTTTT.

In this sample, this clonotype turned up a few times. The V and J genes are TRBV20-1 and TRBJ2-2; D not resolved. There are 14 residues in the CDR3. Germline V lookup: CDR1 DFQATT, CDR2 SNEGSKA (reference sequence). V shed 0 bases and J shed 0 bases, with 5 bases lying between them. CDR3: CSAREQTNTGELFF. For the CDR3, the DNA is TGCAGTGCTAGAGAGCAGACGAACACCGGGGAGCTGTTTTTT.

V gene TRBV4-1 combines with J gene TRBJ1-1, with D perhaps matching TRBD1 (6 bases). This CDR3 contains 15 residues. Per germline, CDR1 MGHRA and CDR2 YSYEKL. The ends were cut back, 3 bases at V and 1 base at J, with 12 bases in the middle. The DNA for the CDR3 is TGCGCCAGCAGCCATCCACAGGGAGGGAACACTGAAGCTTTCTTT. It translates to CASSHPQGGNTEAFF.

The chain uses TRBV14 and TRBJ1-2; TRBD1 aligns across 7 bases. Germline V gene data show CDR1 as SGHDN and CDR2 as FVKESK. This CDR3 has 15 residues. Trimming at V came to 2 bases and at J to 7 bases, leaving 10 bases not matched to a gene. Here the CDR3 DNA reads TGTGCCAGCAGCCAAAGCCCGACAGGGTATGTTGGCTACACCTTC. Amino acids: CASSQSPTGYVGYTF.

A few counts support this clonotype. This CDR3 reads CASSQGYSLYEQYF. CDR3 in DNA: TGCGCCAGCAGCCAAGGATACAGCCTCTACGAGCAGTACTTC. V gene TRBV4-1 combines with J gene TRBJ2-7; D unresolved. This CDR3 is built from 14 residues. Germline CDR1 is MGHRA and CDR2 is YSYEKL. Deletions cut 1 base from V and 3 bases from J, with 10 bases between.

This clonotype was observed a handful of times. CDR3 loop: CASRATGAGGYTF. Here the CDR3 DNA reads TGTGCCAGCAGAGCTACAGGGGCGGGGGGCTACACCTTC. V is TRBV7-2 and J is TRBJ1-2; 7 nucleotides match TRBD1. J lost 8 bases, V lost 6 bases, and 9 bases had no gene match. Germline CDR1 SGHTA, CDR2 FQGNSA. The CDR3 is 13 amino acids. Complete variable domain (other parts from reference TRBV7-2 and TRBJ1-2): GAGVSQSPSNKVTEKGKDVELRCDPISGHTALYWYRQSLGQGLEFLIYFQGNSAPDKSGLPSDRFSAERTGGSVSTLTIQRTQQEDSAVYLCASRATGAGGYTFGSGTRLTVV.

The V gene is TRBV19, the J gene TRBJ2-2, with D unclear. Trimming took 7 bases from V and 1 from J, leaving 7 bases between them. The CDR3 is 13 residues long. Germline CDR1 reads LNHDA; CDR2 reads SQIVND (reference sequence). The chain's CDR3 is CASTWGNTGELFF. CDR3 sequence (DNA): TGTGCCAGTACATGGGGGAACACCGGGGAGCTGTTTTTT.

This clonotype occurred a few times. The J gene is TRBJ2-5, the V gene TRBV12-3 or TRBV12-4; 7 bases fit TRBD2. This CDR3 contains 13 residues. After removal of 5 bases from V and 5 bases from J, the junction contained 5 bases not matched to a gene. In DNA, the CDR3 is TGTGCCAGCAGTACCGGGGAGGGCGAGACCCAGTACTTC. It translates to CASSTGEGETQYF.

This clonotype appeared many times. This sequence joins TRBV3-1 and TRBJ1-1; possibly TRBD1 for D (5 bases). Germline V gene data show CDR1 as LGHDT and CDR2 as YNNKEL (reference sequence). CDR3 length: 12 residues. V dropped 1 base and J dropped 7 bases, with 7 bases sitting between them. Written as DNA, the CDR3 is TGTGCCAGCAGCCAAGCGGGACTTGAAGCTTTCTTT. Its translation is CASSQAGLEAFF.

This rearrangement joins TRBV15 to TRBJ1-5; unclear D gene. V was pared by 5 bases and J by 2 bases, with 16 bases between. The CDR3 spans 16 residues. In germline, CDR1 is LNHNV, CDR2 YYDKDF (reference sequence). The CDR3 loop is CATSFLRGSGNQPQHF. The CDR3 DNA reads as TGTGCCACCAGCTTCCTACGGGGAAGTGGCAATCAGCCCCAGCATTTT.

This clonotype was counted a few times. One end of the junction fails to match germline, which may point to a read error. This chain joins TRBV24-1 and TRBJ2-1, with D perhaps TRBD2 (7 bases). The CDR3 consists of 15 residues. Per the germline V gene, CDR1 is KGHDR and CDR2 is SFDVKD. The CDR3 sequence: CAASGGAGAQNEQFF. CDR3 DNA sequence: TGTGCCGCCAGTGGGGGTGCGGGGGCCCAGAATGAGCAGTTCTTC.

Many counts were recorded for this clonotype. V gene TRBV10-3 combines with J gene TRBJ2-7; D is uncertain. V was trimmed by 4 bases and J by 3 bases, leaving 7 bases between them. The CDR3 is 12 amino acids. Germline V gene data show CDR1 as ENHRY and CDR2 as SYGVKD. The CDR3 loop is CAISVQNYEQYF. The CDR3 bases are TGTGCCATCAGTGTGCAGAACTACGAGCAGTACTTC.

The chain carries TRBV20-1 and TRBJ2-1; tentatively, D is TRBD1 (6 bases). V lost 3 bases, J lost 7 bases, and 13 bases lay in between. This CDR3 spans 13 amino acids. The V gene's germline CDR1 is DFQATT and CDR2 SNEGSKA (reference sequence). CDR3: CSARGSGVNEQFF. DNA for the CDR3: TGCAGTGCTAGGGGTTCAGGGGTGAATGAGCAGTTCTTC.

DNA of the CDR3: TGTGCCAGCAGCTTAGACGGACAGTCCTACGAGCAGTACTTC. Encoded protein: CASSLDGQSYEQYF. The V and J genes are TRBV7-9 and TRBJ2-7; tentative D call: TRBD1 (6 bases). The CDR3 is 14 residues long. Germline CDR1 and CDR2: SEHNR and FQNEAQ (reference sequence). With 1 base removed from V and 1 base from J, the gap between germline ends came to 8 bases.

The J gene is TRBJ2-5, the V gene TRBV5-1, with D possibly being TRBD2 (5 bases). The CDR3 length is 12 residues. Trimming removed 1 base at V and 6 bases at J, with 7 bases between. Germline V gene lookup returns CDR1 SGHRS and CDR2 YFSETQ. The DNA of the CDR3 is TGCGCCAGCAGCTTGTCCGGGAAGACCCAGTACTTC. Encoded protein: CASSLSGKTQYF.

This clonotype has a handful of counts. The chain joins TRBV11-1 to TRBJ1-3; 11 bases align to TRBD1. This CDR3 has 21 amino acids. Germline loops: CDR1 SGHAT, CDR2 FQDESV (reference sequence). V shed 8 bases, J shed 2 bases, and the junction held 23 bases outside the gene matches. CDR3 in DNA: TGTGCCAGCGGCAGCTATCGACCCGGGACAGGGGGTTCACTGCCTGGAAACACCATATATTTT. Its protein is CASGSYRPGTGGSLPGNTIYF.